This T cell receptor (beta chain) was documented in a study of somatic mutations in cytotoxic T cells in rheumatoid arthritis. On the study more broadly: Flow sorting of some V beta antibody-stained T cells reached nearly 100% purity, with V beta1+ cells also TCRB-sequenced. Study-level findings and limits: Only rheumatoid arthritis patients, not healthy controls, showed CD8+ clonality increasing with age. Clonality of CD8+ T cells, which was compared between rheumatoid arthritis patients and age-matched healthy controls, did not differ significantly. Within 8 of 65 patients, the single biggest CD8+ clone made up more than 20% of CD8+ cells.

Here immunoSEQ multiplex PCR was the method, and the copy in TCRdb shows in-frame clones only, minus some. The sample lists about 16,000 clones, approximately 80% occurring once. The CDR3 sequence is 14 residues long. V lost 4 bases, J lost 1 base, and 11 bases lay in between. CDR1 is SGHRS, CDR2 YFSETQ, per germline. Note on this clone: Antigen: not known.

The sequence came from an adult with rheumatoid arthritis. V usage is TRBV5-1 and J usage is TRBJ1-2; weak D call: TRBD1 (5 bases). Input material: CD8+ T cells sorted from blood. CDR3 DNA: TGCGCCAGCAGCCCGGAGACAGTTAACTATGGCTACACCTTC. Amino acid sequence: CASSPETVNYGYTF. Drawing the rest from reference TRBV5-1 and TRBJ1-2, the complete variable domain is KAGVTQTPRYLIKTRGQQVTLSCSPISGHRSVSWYQQTPGQGLQFLFEYFSETQRNKGNFPGRFSGRQFSNSRSEMNVSTLELGDSALYLCASSPETVNYGYTFGSGTRLTVV.